The subject of this entry is one T cell receptor (beta chain). Vbeta (60) and Jbeta (13) primers were used in the PCR. Sequencing was performed with immunoSEQ multiplex PCR; in TCRdb, only in-frame clones are kept and a portion is missing. Altogether around 100,000 clones are present, 79% being singletons, with the ten largest covering 3%. The sample belongs to a study of cytomegalovirus exposure and HLA in healthy donors. The length of the CDR3 is 16 residues. Germline V gene lookup returns CDR1 SNHLY and CDR2 FYNNEI. Trimming cost V 6 bases and J 5 bases; bases outside gene matches: 9. This chain links TRBV2 with TRBJ2-2; 10 bases are a match to TRBD1. The receptor's source is a woman under 30 in good health and CMV-seropositive. Specimen: PBMCs. In DNA form, the CDR3 reads TGTGCCAGCAGCCTCCAGGGACAGGGGAAAACCGGGGAGCTGTTTTTT. This encodes CASSLQGQGKTGELFF. Supplemented by reference TRBV2 and TRBJ2-2, the full variable domain reads EPEVTQTPSHQVTQMGQEVILRCVPISNHLYFYWYRQILGQKVEFLVSFYNNEISEKSEIFDDQFSVERPDGSNFTLKIRSTKLEDSAMYFCASSLQGQGKTGELFFGEGSRLTVL.